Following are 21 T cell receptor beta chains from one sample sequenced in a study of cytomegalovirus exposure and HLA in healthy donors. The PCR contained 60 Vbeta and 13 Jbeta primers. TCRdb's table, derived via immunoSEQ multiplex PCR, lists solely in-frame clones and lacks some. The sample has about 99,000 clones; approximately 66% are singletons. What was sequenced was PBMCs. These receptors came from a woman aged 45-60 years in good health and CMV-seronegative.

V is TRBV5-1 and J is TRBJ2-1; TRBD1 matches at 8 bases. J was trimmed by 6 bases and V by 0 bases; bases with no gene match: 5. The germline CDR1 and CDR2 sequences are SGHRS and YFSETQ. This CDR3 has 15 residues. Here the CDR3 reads CASSLVGQEGNEQFF. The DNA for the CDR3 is TGCGCCAGCAGCTTGGTGGGACAGGAGGGCAATGAGCAGTTCTTC.

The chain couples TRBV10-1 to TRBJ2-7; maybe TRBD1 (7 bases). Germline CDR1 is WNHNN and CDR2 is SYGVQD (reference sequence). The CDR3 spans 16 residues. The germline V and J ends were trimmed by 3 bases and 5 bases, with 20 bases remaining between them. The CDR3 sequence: CASSDPGDRVEDEQYF. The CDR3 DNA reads TGCGCCAGCAGTGACCCGGGAGACAGGGTTGAAGACGAGCAGTACTTC.

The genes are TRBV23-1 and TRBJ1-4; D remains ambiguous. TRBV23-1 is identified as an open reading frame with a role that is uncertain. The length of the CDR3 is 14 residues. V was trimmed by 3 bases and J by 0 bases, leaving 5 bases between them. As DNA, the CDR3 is TGCGCCAGCAGTCACGGAGCAACTAATGAAAAACTGTTTTTT. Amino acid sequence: CASSHGATNEKLFF.

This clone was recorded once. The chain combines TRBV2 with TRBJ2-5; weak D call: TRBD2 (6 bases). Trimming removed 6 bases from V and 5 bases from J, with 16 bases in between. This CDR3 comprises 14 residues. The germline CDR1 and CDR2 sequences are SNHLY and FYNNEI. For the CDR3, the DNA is TGTGCCAGCAGACTAGCTATTGGGGATGAGACCCAGTACTTC. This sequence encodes CASRLAIGDETQYF.

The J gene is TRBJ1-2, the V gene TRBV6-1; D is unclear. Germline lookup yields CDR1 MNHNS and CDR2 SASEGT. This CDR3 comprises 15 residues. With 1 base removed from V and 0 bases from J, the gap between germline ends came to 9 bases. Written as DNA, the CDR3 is TGTGCCAGCAGTGAAGAGGCGGCTGCTAACTATGGCTACACCTTC. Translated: CASSEEAAANYGYTF.

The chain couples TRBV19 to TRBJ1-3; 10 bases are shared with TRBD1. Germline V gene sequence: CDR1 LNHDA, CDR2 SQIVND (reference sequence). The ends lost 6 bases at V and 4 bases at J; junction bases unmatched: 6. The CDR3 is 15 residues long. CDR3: CASREDRGHGNTIYF. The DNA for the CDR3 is TGTGCCAGTAGGGAAGACAGGGGGCACGGAAACACCATATATTTT.

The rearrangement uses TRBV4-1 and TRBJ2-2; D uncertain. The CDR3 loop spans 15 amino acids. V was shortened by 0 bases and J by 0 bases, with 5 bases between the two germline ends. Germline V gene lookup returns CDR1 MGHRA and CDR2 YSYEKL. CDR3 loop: CASSQDSANTGELFF. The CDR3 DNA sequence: TGCGCCAGCAGCCAAGATTCAGCGAACACCGGGGAGCTGTTTTTT.

The CDR3 here is CASSPDSRYNEQFF. Written as DNA, the CDR3 is TGTGCCAGCTCACCGGACTCTCGTTACAATGAGCAGTTCTTC. The gene calls are TRBV18 and TRBJ2-1; weak D call: TRBD2 (5 bases). Germline V gives CDR1 KGHSH, CDR2 LQKENI. Between the trimmed V and J ends, which lost 3 bases and 4 bases, there was a span of 10 bases. The CDR3 has 14 residues.

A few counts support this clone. The CDR3 here is CASSQDQGRVEKLFF. The CDR3 coding sequence is TGTGCCAGCAGCCAAGATCAGGGGAGGGTTGAAAAACTGTTTTTT. This chain links TRBV4-2 with TRBJ1-4; D perhaps matches TRBD1 (6 bases). The ends were cut back, 0 bases at V and 7 bases at J, with 12 bases in the middle. Germline CDR1 is LGHNA and CDR2 is YNFKEQ. The CDR3 is 15 residues long.

In DNA form, the CDR3 reads TGTGCCAGCAGTTTCCGATCTTGGCTAGCGGGGGAGACCCAGTACTTC. Translated, it gives CASSFRSWLAGETQYF. This sequence joins TRBV28 and TRBJ2-5, with 9 bases that match TRBD2. The germline CDR1 and CDR2 sequences are MDHEN and SYDVKM. CDR3 length equals 16 residues. V lost 3 bases and J lost 5; bases outside the gene matches: 10.

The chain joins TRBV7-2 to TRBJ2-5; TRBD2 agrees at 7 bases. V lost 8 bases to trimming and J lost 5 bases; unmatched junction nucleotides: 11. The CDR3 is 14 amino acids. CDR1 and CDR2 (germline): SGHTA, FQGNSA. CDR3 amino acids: CASGPGLVGETQYF. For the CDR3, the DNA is TGTGCCAGCGGCCCAGGACTAGTGGGTGAGACCCAGTACTTC.

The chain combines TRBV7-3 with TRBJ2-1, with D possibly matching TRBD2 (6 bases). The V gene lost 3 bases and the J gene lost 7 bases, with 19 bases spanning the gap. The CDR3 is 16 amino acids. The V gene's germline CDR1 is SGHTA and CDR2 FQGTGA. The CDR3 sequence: CASSFVGGSGSNEQFF. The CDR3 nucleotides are TGTGCCAGCAGCTTTGTAGGAGGGAGTGGGTCGAATGAGCAGTTCTTC.

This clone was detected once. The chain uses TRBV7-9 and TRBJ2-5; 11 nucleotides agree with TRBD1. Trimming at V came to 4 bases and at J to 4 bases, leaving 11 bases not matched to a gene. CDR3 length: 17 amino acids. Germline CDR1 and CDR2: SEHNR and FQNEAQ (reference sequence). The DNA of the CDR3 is TGTGCCAGCAGCTCCTCAACGGGGGACAGGGGGACAGAGACCCAGTACTTC. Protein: CASSSSTGDRGTETQYF.

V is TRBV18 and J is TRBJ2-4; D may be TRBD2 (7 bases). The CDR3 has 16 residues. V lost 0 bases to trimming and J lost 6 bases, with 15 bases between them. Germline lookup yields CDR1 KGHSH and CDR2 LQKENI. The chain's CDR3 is CASSPPNRDYVNIQYF. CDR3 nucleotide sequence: TGTGCCAGCTCACCACCGAACAGGGACTACGTAAACATTCAGTACTTC. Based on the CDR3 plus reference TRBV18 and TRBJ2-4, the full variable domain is NAGVMQNPRHLVRRRGQEARLRCSPMKGHSHVYWYRQLPEEGLKFMVYLQKENIIDESGMPKERFSAEFPKEGPSILRIQQVVRGDSAAYFCASSPPNRDYVNIQYFGAGTRLSVL.

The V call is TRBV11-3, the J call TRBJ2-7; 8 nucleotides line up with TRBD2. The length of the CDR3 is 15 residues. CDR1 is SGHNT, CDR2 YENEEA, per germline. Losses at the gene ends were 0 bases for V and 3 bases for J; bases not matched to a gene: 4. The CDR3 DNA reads TGTGCCAGCAGCTTAGATCGGGGGGGGTTCTACGAGCAGTACTTC. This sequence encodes CASSLDRGGFYEQYF. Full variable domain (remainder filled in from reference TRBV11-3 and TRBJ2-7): EAGVVQSPRYKIIEKKQPVAFWCNPISGHNTLYWYLQNLGQGPELLIRYENEEAVDDSQLPKDRFSAERLKGVDSTLKIQPAELGDSAVYLCASSLDRGGFYEQYFGPGTRLTVT.

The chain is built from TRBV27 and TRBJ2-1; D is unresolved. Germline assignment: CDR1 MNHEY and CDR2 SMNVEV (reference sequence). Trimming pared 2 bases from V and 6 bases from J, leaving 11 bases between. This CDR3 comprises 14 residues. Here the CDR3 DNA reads TGTGCCAGCAGTTTACTCTCCTCCGGCAATGAGCAGTTCTTC. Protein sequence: CASSLLSSGNEQFF.

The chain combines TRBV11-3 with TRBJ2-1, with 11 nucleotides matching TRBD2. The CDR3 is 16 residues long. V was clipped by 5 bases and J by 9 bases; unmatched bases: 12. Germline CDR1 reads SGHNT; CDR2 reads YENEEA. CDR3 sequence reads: CASSALAGGPFAEQFF. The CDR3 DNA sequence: TGTGCCAGCAGCGCCTTAGCGGGAGGGCCTTTCGCTGAGCAGTTCTTC.

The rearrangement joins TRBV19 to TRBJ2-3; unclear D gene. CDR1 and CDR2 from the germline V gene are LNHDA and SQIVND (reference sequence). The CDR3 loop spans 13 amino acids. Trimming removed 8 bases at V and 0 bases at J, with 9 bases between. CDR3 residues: CASRPQSTDTQYF. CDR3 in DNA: TGTGCCAGTCGCCCACAGAGCACAGATACGCAGTATTTT.

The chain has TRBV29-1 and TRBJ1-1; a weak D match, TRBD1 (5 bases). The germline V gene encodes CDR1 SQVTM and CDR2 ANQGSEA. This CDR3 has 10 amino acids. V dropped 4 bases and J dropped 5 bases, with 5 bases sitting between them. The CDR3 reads CSVAGTEAFF. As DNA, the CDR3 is TGCAGCGTTGCAGGGACTGAAGCTTTCTTT.

The CDR3 DNA reads as TGTGCCAGCAGCTTAGCGACTAGCGGGGGGCCTGATACGCAGTATTTT. This sequence encodes CASSLATSGGPDTQYF. The chain uses TRBV7-9 and TRBJ2-3, with TRBD2 identical over 13 bases. The CDR3 covers 16 residues. The J segment lost 6 bases and the V segment lost 0 bases, leaving 3 bases of the junction unmatched. Germline CDR1 reads SEHNR; CDR2 reads FQNEAQ (reference sequence).

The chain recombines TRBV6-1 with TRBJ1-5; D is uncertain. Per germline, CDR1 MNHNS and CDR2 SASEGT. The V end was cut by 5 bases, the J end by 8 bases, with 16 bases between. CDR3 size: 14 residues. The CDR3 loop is CASSNPRSEEPQHF. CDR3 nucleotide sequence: TGTGCCAGCAGTAACCCCCGGTCCGAGGAGCCCCAGCATTTT.